Detailed here is one T cell receptor (beta chain). Its target is unknown. Method: immunoSEQ multiplex PCR; TCRdb's copy keeps in-frame clones and lacks some. The sample has over 90,000 clones, about 91% seen once; the top ten hold roughly 0.5%. The ends were cut back, 0 bases at V and 3 bases at J, with 9 bases in the middle. CDR1 and CDR2 (germline): LNHDA, SQIVND (reference sequence). This CDR3 has 15 residues. The data were taken from a study of graft-versus-host responses after intestinal transplantation. The TCR originated in a human donor who received an intestinal transplant. This chain uses TRBV19 with TRBJ1-5; D unresolved. The sequencing here drew on unstimulated CD8+ T cells sorted from spleen or lymph node cells, taken before intestinal transplant. CDR3 coding DNA: TGTGCCAGTAGTATAGATCTCGGGAACAATCAGCCCCAGCATTTT. This gives the protein CASSIDLGNNQPQHF.